These T cell receptor beta chains were read from a single sample in a study of blood T cell repertoires in COVID-19. The assay was immunoSEQ multiplex PCR, and TCRdb's table has in-frame clones only and misses some. This sample has tens of thousands of clones, with approximately 90% found just once. Sequencing input: peripheral blood. The origin of the receptors is a woman of 80 years or more with acute or convalescent COVID-19. Each CDR3 is given with its conserved first and last residue. Fields, in order: V gene, D gene, J gene, CDR3 protein. A D gene is named only where the DNA matches it firmly.

TRBV5-1	TRBD2	TRBJ2-1	CASSLFLSSGNGNEQFF
TRBV4-3	TRBD1	TRBJ1-2	CASSQQTGAGYGYTF
TRBV6-1	NA	TRBJ2-4	CASSEPGIRAKNIQYF
TRBV23-1	NA	TRBJ1-1	CASSQSGRSNDRIAFF
TRBV10-2	TRBD2	TRBJ2-5	CASRPLTGTRGETQYF
TRBV3-1/TRBV3-2	NA	TRBJ1-5	CASSFPRQPQHF
TRBV29-1	TRBD1	TRBJ1-4	CSVSGTDFEKLFF
TRBV6-4	NA	TRBJ1-5	CASSDPVEPQHF
TRBV3-1/TRBV3-2	TRBD2	TRBJ2-5	CASTQPRLAEQEETQYF
TRBV6-5	TRBD2	TRBJ2-1	CASSLRDYPPNEQFF
TRBV6-6	TRBD1	TRBJ2-7	CANTMGTGALEQYF
TRBV5-4	TRBD2	TRBJ2-5	CASSLMLAGGPEETQYF
TRBV6-5	TRBD1	TRBJ1-4	CASSYSGGGGEKLFF
TRBV18	NA	TRBJ1-1	CASSTGENTEAFF
TRBV7-9	TRBD2	TRBJ2-3	CASTSGGVSTDTQYF
TRBV5-8	TRBD1	TRBJ2-1	CASSLAGTAHSYNEQFF
TRBV6-2/TRBV6-3	TRBD2	TRBJ2-3	CASSYSWISGGASGTTDTQYF
TRBV27	TRBD1	TRBJ1-5	CASSRGQGVFQPQHF
TRBV5-1	NA	TRBJ1-6	CASSPDSFNSPLHF
TRBV18	NA	TRBJ2-2	CASSQTNTGELFF
TRBV18	TRBD2	TRBJ2-3	CASSPPAGGPPDTQYF
TRBV9	NA	TRBJ2-2	CASSVLTVGELFF
TRBV6-5	NA	TRBJ1-5	CASSYSPGNQPQHF
TRBV7-2	TRBD2	TRBJ2-1	CASRSAGLGDNEQFF
TRBV6-5	TRBD1	TRBJ1-1	CASKPQGSLNTEAFF
TRBV18	NA	TRBJ1-2	CASSPPTKNREGYTF
TRBV27	TRBD2	TRBJ2-1	CASLAGGRSYNEQFF
TRBV30	NA	TRBJ2-7	CAWSGGEVWKQYF
TRBV11-2	TRBD1	TRBJ2-7	CASSSDRVLHEQYF
TRBV24-1	NA	TRBJ2-3	CATSSQGLTQYF
TRBV29-1	NA	TRBJ1-2	CSAPSPSGRAGYGYTF
TRBV7-9	NA	TRBJ2-1	CASSPLDRGIRGSYNEQFF
TRBV12-5	TRBD1	TRBJ2-1	CASGIEQGAIYEQFF
TRBV20-1	NA	TRBJ2-3	CSAGTADTQYF
TRBV18	TRBD1	TRBJ2-7	CASSLGQGPYEQYF
TRBV18	TRBD1	TRBJ2-2	CASSPLGSGGDTGELFF
TRBV2	NA	TRBJ2-3	CASRAGTSTDTQYF
TRBV5-1	TRBD1	TRBJ1-2	CASSLAAGGFAGGYTF
TRBV9	TRBD2	TRBJ2-1	CASSVVGTSGYNEQFF
TRBV3-1/TRBV3-2	NA	TRBJ2-3	CASSHLSADTQYF
TRBV3-1/TRBV3-2	TRBD1	TRBJ2-1	CASNSGQGYNEQFF